One T cell receptor beta chain is described in this entry. This clone appeared a single time. Its antigen remains undetermined. Per-base quality was not reported, and no clone a single base away is much larger than it. From the cysteine up to the phenylalanine, the CDR3 has a length of 14 residues. Of the read, only the CDR3 DNA is kept; its 42 bases are in frame from base 1. The germline V and J ends show losses of 4 bases and 1 base respectively, and no gene match explains 0 bases of the junction. The germline V gene (reference sequence) supplies CDR1 LGHDT and CDR2 YNNKEL. Whole blood was collected in K2EDTA tubes by collaborating institutions according to the institutions' own protocols. For TCRbeta analysis, collaborator samples were shipped as frozen whole blood, as isolated PBMCs, or as DNA extracted from either sample type. This specimen belongs to a study of blood T cell repertoires in COVID-19 (dated by TCRdb to the early 2020s). For the wider study: Samples covering the acute and convalescent phases of COVID-19 were provided by collaborators in the United States, Italy and Spain. The material from the prospective study consisted of cDNA or gDNA derived from T cells, B-cell-depleted T cells, or PBMCs. The dataset comprised deeply sampled blood TCRbeta repertoires from subjects exposed to, actively infected with, or recovered from COVID-19. The repertoires were released in a freely available public database intended as a resource for research on the immune response to SARS-CoV-2. The samples were drawn from two sources: the first 160 participants of the ongoing ImmuneRACE study, and 1,254 subjects contributed by 6 global collaborators. A de-identified subject ID, COVID-19 status, age in years and sex were almost always included in the sample metadata. HLA class I and class II types, where available, came from metadata supplied by the sample provider rather than from assay-based typing. What the research found in general, with its limitations: Clinical and demographic metadata were provided uncurated, with the amount varying by source and participant.

TCRbeta CDR3 regions were amplified from genomic DNA by means of the immunoSEQ Assay, a bias-controlled multiplex PCR. The original pipeline was this. Nucleated cell counts per sample were estimated from amplification of reference gene primers within the assay. Sequence reads were collapsed and filtered to measure the absolute abundance of every unique TCRbeta CDR3 rearrangement. For each sample, productive Simpson clonality was calculated as the square root of Simpson's diversity index across productive rearrangements. The table was pulled from immuneACCESS by TCRdb, which kept in-frame rearrangements only. Such tables lose some clones; where checked, under half of the loss comes from unresolved V genes, and the rest has no known cause. The V and J calls and clone size come from that table; D and trimming were worked out from the DNA. This sample comprises more than 150,000 clones, roughly 84% of them detected only once. The ten largest clones take up 9.8% of the sample.

The sequence is built from TRBV3-1 (or the pseudogene TRBV3-2) and TRBJ2-3; TRBD2 agrees with 9 junctional bases. The TCR comes from a woman older than 75 with acute or convalescent COVID-19. Sequenced: peripheral blood. The sequenced DNA is TGTGCCAGCAGCCTAGCGGGAGGCACAGATACGCAGTATTTT. Its protein is CASSLAGGTDTQYF.